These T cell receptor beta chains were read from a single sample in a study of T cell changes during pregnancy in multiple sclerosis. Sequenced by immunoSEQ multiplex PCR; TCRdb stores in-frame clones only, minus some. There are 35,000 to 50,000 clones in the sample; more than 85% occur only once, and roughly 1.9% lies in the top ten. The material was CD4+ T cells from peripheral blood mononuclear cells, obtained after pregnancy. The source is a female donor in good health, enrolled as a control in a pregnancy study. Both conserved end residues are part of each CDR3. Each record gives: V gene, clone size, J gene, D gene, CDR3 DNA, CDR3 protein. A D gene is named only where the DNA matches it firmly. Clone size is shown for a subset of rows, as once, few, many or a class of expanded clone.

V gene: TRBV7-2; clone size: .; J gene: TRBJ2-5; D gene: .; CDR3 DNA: TGTGCCAGCAGCTTAGGGGGAGTGGAGACCCAGTACTTC; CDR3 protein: CASSLGGVETQYF
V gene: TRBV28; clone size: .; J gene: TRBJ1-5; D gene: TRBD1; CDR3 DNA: TGTGCCAGCACCGACAGGGGGGGGCCCCAGCATTTT; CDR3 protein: CASTDRGGPQHF
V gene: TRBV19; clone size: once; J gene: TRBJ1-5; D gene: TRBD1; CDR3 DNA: TGTGCCAGTACCCGGGACAGGGGTAATCAGCCCCAGCATTTT; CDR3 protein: CASTRDRGNQPQHF
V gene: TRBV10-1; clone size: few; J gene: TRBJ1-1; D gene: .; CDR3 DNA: TGCGCCAGCAGTGAGGGGTTGAGGAGAGACACTGAAGCTTTCTTT; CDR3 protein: CASSEGLRRDTEAFF
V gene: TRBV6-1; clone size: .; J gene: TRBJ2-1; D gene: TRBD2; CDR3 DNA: TGTGCCAGCAGTTCACTAGCGGGGGGTTACAATGAGCAGTTCTTC; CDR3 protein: CASSSLAGGYNEQFF
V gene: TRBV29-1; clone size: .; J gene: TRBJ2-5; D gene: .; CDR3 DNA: TGCAGCGTTGTCGGCGGGGTGGGGGAGACCCAGTACTTC; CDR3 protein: CSVVGGVGETQYF
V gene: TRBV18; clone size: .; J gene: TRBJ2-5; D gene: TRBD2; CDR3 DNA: TGTGCCAGCTCATTCTATACTAGCGGGGACCAAGAGACCCAGTACTTC; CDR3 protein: CASSFYTSGDQETQYF
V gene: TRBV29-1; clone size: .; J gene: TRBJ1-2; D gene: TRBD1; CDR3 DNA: TGCAGCGCGGCCCGACAGGGGGCTTTAGGCTACACCTTC; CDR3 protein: CSAARQGALGYTF
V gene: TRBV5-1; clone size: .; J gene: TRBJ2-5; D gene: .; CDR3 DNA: TGCGCCAGCAGCTCCGACAGGCAAGAGACCCAGTACTTC; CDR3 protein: CASSSDRQETQYF
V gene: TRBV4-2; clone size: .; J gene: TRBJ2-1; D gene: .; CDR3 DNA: TGTGCCAGCAGCCTTTCCGGGACCTACAATGAGCAGTTCTTC; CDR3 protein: CASSLSGTYNEQFF
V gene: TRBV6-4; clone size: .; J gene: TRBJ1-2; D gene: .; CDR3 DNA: TGTGCCAGCAGTGACTCGGCGGAAGCTAACTATGGCTACACCTTC; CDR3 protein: CASSDSAEANYGYTF
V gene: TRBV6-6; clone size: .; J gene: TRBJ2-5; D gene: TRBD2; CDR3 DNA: TGTGCCAGCGGGAGCCCTAGCGGGGGCGAAGAGACCCAGTACTTC; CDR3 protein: CASGSPSGGEETQYF
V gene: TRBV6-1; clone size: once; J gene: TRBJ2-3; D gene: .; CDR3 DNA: TGTGCCAGCACAACAGTCTACACAGATACGCAGTATTTT; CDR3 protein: CASTTVYTDTQYF